These 19 T cell receptor beta chains share one sample of origin, sequenced in a study of shared clonotypes between healthy human individuals. Repertoires were generated with immunoSEQ multiplex PCR, while TCRdb's copy carries only in-frame clones and drops some. The sample carries about 980,000 clones, 76% recorded once. The sequenced sample was memory CD4+ T cells sorted from blood. The subset was: CD45RA-negative fraction. The source of these receptors is a young man in good health.

V and J are TRBV2 and TRBJ1-6; D is unresolved. The CDR3 extends over 12 amino acids. V was pared by 8 bases and J by 13 bases, with 15 bases between. Germline CDR1 SNHLY, CDR2 FYNNEI. In DNA form, the CDR3 reads TGTGCCAGCTTGGGCGCCTCGCACCCCCTCCACTTT. Translated, it gives CASLGASHPLHF.

This clone appeared a single time. The CDR3 DNA is TGTGCCAGCTCACCACAGGGACAGGGGAGCCACGAGCAGTACTTC. This translates into CASSPQGQGSHEQYF. The chain links TRBV18 to TRBJ2-7; 10 positions match TRBD1. The CDR3 is 15 amino acids. Germline assignment: CDR1 KGHSH and CDR2 LQKENI. With 1 base clipped from V and 5 bases from J, the junction kept 5 bases outside the gene matches.

The chain is built from TRBV11-2 and TRBJ1-1; no firm D call. Germline V gives CDR1 SGHAT, CDR2 FQNNGV. The CDR3 has 14 residues. V was pared by 4 bases and J by 1 base, with 10 bases between. CDR3 sequence reads: CASSYFGRNTEAFF. The CDR3 nucleotides read TGTGCCAGCAGCTACTTCGGAAGGAACACTGAAGCTTTCTTT.

The chain couples TRBV4-1 to TRBJ2-3; D remains ambiguous. V dropped 0 bases and J dropped 6 bases, with 13 bases sitting between them. CDR1 is MGHRA, CDR2 YSYEKL, per germline. CDR3 length: 15 amino acids. CDR3 bases: TGCGCCAGCAGCCAAGAAGAGGATGCCCGGGATACGCAGTATTTT. Amino acids: CASSQEEDARDTQYF.

In its sample, this clone was seen many times. The sample contains more than one DNA sequence encoding this CDR3. V usage is TRBV5-1 and J usage is TRBJ1-1; no firm D call. Germline lookup yields CDR1 SGHRS and CDR2 YFSETQ. The CDR3 is 12 residues long. V lost 4 bases and J 3 bases, leaving 7 bases between the germline ends. Here the CDR3 DNA reads TGCGCCAGCAGCCGGTATGACACTGAAGCTTTCTTT. It yields the protein CASSRYDTEAFF.

The V call is TRBV7-9, the J call TRBJ2-1, with D maybe TRBD2 (6 bases). Germline loops: CDR1 SEHNR, CDR2 FQNEAQ (reference sequence). The CDR3 runs 12 residues. The CDR3 nucleotides read TGTGCGGTCCAAATAGCGGACTATGAGCAGTTCTTC. It codes for CAVQIADYEQFF. Complete variable domain (other parts from reference TRBV7-9 and TRBJ2-1): DTGVSQNPRHKITKRGQNVTFRCDPISEHNRLYWYRQTLGQGPEFLTYFQNEAQLEKSRLLSDRFSAERPKGSFSTLEIQRTEQGDSAMYLCAVQIADYEQFFGPGTRLTVL.

The V and J genes are TRBV6-4 and TRBJ2-7; 8 bases are shared with TRBD1. The CDR3 loop spans 15 amino acids. V shed 8 bases and J 1 base; nucleotides not matched to a gene: 10. Germline CDR1 MRHNA, CDR2 SNTAGT. The CDR3 loop reads CASGKKDRESYEQYF. The CDR3 DNA reads TGTGCCAGCGGTAAGAAGGACAGGGAGTCCTACGAGCAGTACTTC.

Turning to this clone: The sample holds other DNA sequences that translate to the same CDR3. The gene calls are TRBV6-5 and TRBJ1-2, with 8 bases aligning to TRBD1. CDR1 and CDR2 from the germline V gene are MNHEY and SVGAGI. Trimming cost V 6 bases and J 4 bases; bases outside gene matches: 4. The CDR3 loop spans 13 amino acids. The CDR3 DNA is TGTGCCAGCAGGGGGGACAGGACCTATGGCTACACCTTC. Translated: CASRGDRTYGYTF.

This clone was seen only a few times. The V gene is TRBV19, the J gene TRBJ1-5, with TRBD1 matching 7 bases. In germline, CDR1 is LNHDA, CDR2 SQIVND (reference sequence). After removal of 6 bases from V and 0 bases from J, the junction contained 8 bases not matched to a gene. This CDR3 has 16 amino acids. The CDR3 DNA is TGTGCCAGTAGACCATTGACAGGGCTTAGCAATCAGCCCCAGCATTTT. Translation gives CASRPLTGLSNQPQHF. Variable domain in full (rest from reference TRBV19 and TRBJ1-5): DGGITQSPKYLFRKEGQNVTLSCEQNLNHDAMYWYRQDPGQGLRLIYYSQIVNDFQKGDIAEGYSVSREKKESFPLTVTSAQKNPTAFYLCASRPLTGLSNQPQHFGDGTRLSIL.

This rearrangement joins TRBV6-1 to TRBJ1-3; D not certain. The CDR3 runs 14 residues. V was shortened by 6 bases and J by 0 bases, with 9 bases between the two germline ends. Germline V gene data show CDR1 as MNHNS and CDR2 as SASEGT. CDR3 DNA sequence: TGTGCCAGCAGAGTGGACGACTCTGGAAACACCATATATTTT. Protein sequence: CASRVDDSGNTIYF.

The rearrangement uses TRBV30 and TRBJ1-6, with D unclear. The germline CDR1 and CDR2 sequences are GTSNPN and SVGIG (reference sequence). The CDR3 runs 13 residues. The V and J ends lost 4 bases and 5 bases respectively, with 9 bases between them. For the CDR3, the DNA is TGTGCCTGGAAGTTGGAAAATAATTCACCCCTCCACTTT. This encodes CAWKLENNSPLHF.

V and J are TRBV2 and TRBJ2-7, with D tentatively TRBD2 (5 bases). The CDR3 contains 13 residues. Trimming removed 7 bases from V and 2 bases from J, with 12 bases in between. In germline, CDR1 is SNHLY, CDR2 FYNNEI. The CDR3 DNA sequence: TGTGCCAGCATTGGCGGGCGGCCCTACGAGCAGTACTTC. This translates into CASIGGRPYEQYF.

This clone was counted many times. CDR3 DNA: TGTGCCAGCAGTGTATCAGACAATGAGCAGTTCTTC. Amino acids: CASSVSDNEQFF. J is TRBJ2-1 and V is TRBV2, with D unclear. CDR3 length: 12 amino acids. Between the trimmed V and J ends, which lost 4 bases and 5 bases, there was a span of 6 bases. The germline gives CDR1 SNHLY, CDR2 FYNNEI.

The V and J genes are TRBV19 and TRBJ1-4; 11 bases agree with TRBD1. The CDR3 extends over 14 amino acids. V gave up 5 bases and J gave up 8 bases; unmatched junction bases: 4. Germline assignment: CDR1 LNHDA and CDR2 SQIVND (reference sequence). The CDR3 DNA reads TGTGCCAGTAGTGGGACAGGGGGAAGGGAAAAACTGTTTTTT. This translates into CASSGTGGREKLFF. Full variable domain (remainder filled in from reference TRBV19 and TRBJ1-4): DGGITQSPKYLFRKEGQNVTLSCEQNLNHDAMYWYRQDPGQGLRLIYYSQIVNDFQKGDIAEGYSVSREKKESFPLTVTSAQKNPTAFYLCASSGTGGREKLFFGSGTQLSVL.

The chain uses TRBV19 and TRBJ2-7, with D hard to call. CDR3 length: 14 residues. Germline CDR1 and CDR2: LNHDA and SQIVND (reference sequence). Trimming removed 5 bases from V and 2 bases from J, with 13 bases in between. This chain's CDR3 is CASSPDPATYEQYF. The CDR3 nucleotides are TGTGCCAGTAGTCCCGACCCAGCCACCTACGAGCAGTACTTC.

This clone has a handful of counts. This chain links TRBV6-1 with TRBJ1-6, with TRBD1 as a possible D gene (5 bases). The ends were cut back, 2 bases at V and 10 bases at J, with 18 bases in the middle. The CDR3 is 16 residues long. Germline V gene lookup returns CDR1 MNHNS and CDR2 SASEGT. The CDR3 sequence is CASSETTGSGGSPLHF. The CDR3 nucleotides are TGTGCCAGCAGTGAAACCACCGGGAGTGGGGGATCACCCCTCCACTTT.

The chain uses TRBV2 and TRBJ1-6; D perhaps matches TRBD1 (6 bases). Trimming removed 7 bases at V and 6 bases at J, with 16 bases between. Germline V gene lookup returns CDR1 SNHLY and CDR2 FYNNEI. The CDR3 runs to 15 residues. CDR3 loop: CASIAQGLINSPLHF. Written as DNA, the CDR3 is TGTGCCAGCATTGCACAGGGCCTAATTAATTCACCCCTCCACTTT. The variable domain in full, completed from reference TRBV2 and TRBJ1-6, reads EPEVTQTPSHQVTQMGQEVILRCVPISNHLYFYWYRQILGQKVEFLVSFYNNEISEKSEIFDDQFSVERPDGSNFTLKIRSTKLEDSAMYFCASIAQGLINSPLHFGNGTRLTVT.

The chain combines TRBV15 with TRBJ1-4; D is unresolved. Trimming stripped 1 base from V and 0 bases from J, with 9 bases between. The CDR3 runs to 16 residues. Looked up from germline, CDR1 is LNHNV and CDR2 is YYDKDF (reference sequence). The CDR3 spells CATSRAYSATNEKLFF. CDR3 in DNA: TGTGCCACCAGCAGAGCCTACAGCGCAACTAATGAAAAACTGTTTTTT.

CDR3 sequence reads: CASRLQGDQPQHF. The CDR3, as DNA: TGTGCCAGCAGGTTACAGGGGGACCAGCCCCAGCATTTT. This rearrangement joins TRBV6-1 to TRBJ1-5; 8 nucleotides agree with TRBD1. Germline V CDR1 and CDR2: MNHNS, SASEGT. This CDR3 spans 13 amino acids. The V and J ends lost 6 bases and 7 bases, in that order; junction bases with no gene match: 5.